These T cell receptor beta chains were read from a single sample in a study of cytomegalovirus exposure and HLA in healthy donors. The table came from immunoSEQ multiplex PCR; TCRdb's copy has only in-frame clones and leaves some out. The sample carries 150,000 or so clones, 75% recorded once. The sequenced sample consisted of PBMCs. The receptor set was obtained from a man between 25 and 39 years old in good health and CMV-seronegative. The CDR3 runs from the conserved cysteine through the conserved F or W. A D gene is named only where the DNA matches it firmly. Rows give clone size only sometimes, using once, few, many, or a class for an expanded clone.

CASRILRGANSPLHF,TGTGCCAGCAGGATCTTACGGGGGGCGAACTCACCCCTCCACTTT,TRBV6-5,-,TRBJ1-6,-
CASSLSLLLGGEQYF,TGTGCCAGCAGTTTATCGCTCCTCCTTGGAGGGGAGCAGTACTTC,TRBV27,-,TRBJ2-7,-
CASSEATDRDLHEQFF,TGTGCCAGCAGTGAAGCAACGGACAGGGATTTACATGAGCAGTTCTTC,TRBV2,TRBD1,TRBJ2-1,-
CASEDRLAGAYNEQFF,TGCGCCAGCGAAGACAGACTAGCGGGAGCCTACAATGAGCAGTTCTTC,TRBV10-2,TRBD2,TRBJ2-1,-
CASSPSAQGYGYTF,TGTGCCAGCTCACCATCGGCCCAGGGCTATGGCTACACCTTC,TRBV18,-,TRBJ1-2,-
CASSAGGEGPYEQYF,TGTGCCAGCAGTGCGGGTGGGGAGGGGCCCTACGAGCAGTACTTC,TRBV9,TRBD2,TRBJ2-7,-
CASSLSGLEAQYF,TGTGCCAGCAGCTTAAGTGGGTTGGAGGCCCAGTACTTC,TRBV7-6,-,TRBJ2-5,-
CASSRTGGDTGELFF,TGCGCCAGCAGCAGGACAGGGGGTGACACCGGGGAGCTGTTTTTT,TRBV5-1,TRBD1,TRBJ2-2,-
CASSPGTDGTEAFF,TGTGCCAGCTCACCAGGGACAGATGGTACTGAAGCTTTCTTT,TRBV18,TRBD1,TRBJ1-1,-
CASSRRGTGELFF,TGTGCCAGCAGTCGTAGGGGGACCGGGGAGCTGTTTTTT,TRBV9,-,TRBJ2-2,few
CASSERLNSYEQYF,TGTGCCAGCAGTGAGAGACTGAACTCCTACGAGCAGTACTTC,TRBV2,-,TRBJ2-7,medium-sized
CASSFSRTDTQYF,TGTGCCAGCAGTTTTTCTCGCACAGATACGCAGTATTTT,TRBV27,-,TRBJ2-3,once
CASSTTGGPYNEQFF,TGTGCCAGTAGTACAACAGGGGGCCCCTACAATGAGCAGTTCTTC,TRBV19,TRBD1,TRBJ2-1,-
CASSELAGQGDTQYF,TGTGCCAGCAGTGAGCTAGCGGGCCAGGGAGATACGCAGTATTTT,TRBV6-1,TRBD2,TRBJ2-3,-
CASSVGDRNGEQYF,TGTGCCAGCAGCGTAGGAGACCGGAACGGGGAGCAGTACTTC,TRBV9,-,TRBJ2-7,-
CSVRASGGDEQFF,TGCAGCGTTAGGGCTAGCGGGGGAGATGAGCAGTTCTTC,TRBV29-1,TRBD2,TRBJ2-1,-
CASNRGAVSPEAFF,TGTGCCAGTAATCGCGGGGCCGTATCTCCTGAAGCTTTCTTT,TRBV19,-,TRBJ1-1,-
CASSLDPTGLSNYGYTF,TGTGCCAGCAGCTTAGACCCGACAGGCCTATCCAACTATGGCTACACCTTC,TRBV7-2,-,TRBJ1-2,-
CASSQTGGTEAFF,TGCGCCAGCAGCCAGACAGGGGGCACTGAAGCTTTCTTT,TRBV5-1,TRBD1,TRBJ1-1,-
CASSLRTGGVGGYTF,TGTGCCAGCAGCTTGAGGACAGGGGGGGTGGGCGGCTACACCTTC,TRBV5-5,TRBD1,TRBJ1-2,few
CASSLAPYRDYEQYF,TGTGCCAGCAGCTTAGCCCCCTACAGGGACTACGAGCAGTACTTC,TRBV7-6,-,TRBJ2-7,-
CASRALTGSEAFF,TGTGCCAGCAGAGCCCTGACAGGGTCTGAAGCTTTCTTT,TRBV6-5,TRBD1,TRBJ1-1,-
CASQDSFGNTIYF,TGTGCCAGTCAGGACAGCTTTGGAAACACCATATATTTT,TRBV19,-,TRBJ1-3,-
CASSRGTGGDYNSPLHF,TGTGCCAGCAGCCGAGGGACAGGGGGTGACTATAATTCACCCCTCCACTTT,TRBV7-9,TRBD1,TRBJ1-6,-
CASSPERAFSGANVLTF,TGTGCCAGTAGTCCCGAGCGGGCCTTCTCTGGGGCCAACGTCCTGACTTTC,TRBV19,-,TRBJ2-6,-
CASSQGLAGAYNEQFF,TGCGCCAGCAGCCAGGGACTAGCGGGGGCCTACAATGAGCAGTTCTTC,TRBV5-1,TRBD2,TRBJ2-1,-
CASSQVGQGGEQYF,TGCGCCAGCAGCCAAGTCGGACAGGGCGGCGAGCAGTACTTC,TRBV4-1,TRBD1,TRBJ2-7,-
CASSRPRGQETQYF,TGTGCCAGCAGCCGACCCAGGGGTCAAGAGACCCAGTACTTC,TRBV11-2,-,TRBJ2-5,-
CASSFLGSGAGANVLTF,TGTGCCAGCAGCTTTTTGGGTTCGGGAGCTGGGGCCAACGTCCTGACTTTC,TRBV11-1,-,TRBJ2-6,-
CASSLGQGSMNTEAFF,TGCGCCAGCAGCTTGGGACAGGGTTCTATGAACACTGAAGCTTTCTTT,TRBV5-1,TRBD1,TRBJ1-1,-
CAFERDRGTDTQYF,TGTGCCTTCGAGCGGGATCGGGGCACAGATACGCAGTATTTT,TRBV30,TRBD2,TRBJ2-3,-
CAWRPPIDWARVTPTRNNEQFF,TGTGCCTGGAGGCCACCTATCGATTGGGCCAGGGTTACCCCTACTCGGAACAATGAGCAGTTCTTC,TRBV30,-,TRBJ2-1,once
CASSPVGTGGSGQFF,TGTGCCAGTAGTCCCGTTGGCACAGGGGGGTCGGGGCAGTTCTTC,TRBV19,TRBD1,TRBJ2-1,few
CASSVTSGGIDTGELFF,TGTGCCAGCAGCGTAACTAGCGGGGGGATAGACACCGGGGAGCTGTTTTTT,TRBV9,TRBD2,TRBJ2-2,-
CASSLGIETSLGEQYF,TGTGCCAGCAGCTTAGGGATCGAGACTAGCCTCGGCGAGCAGTACTTC,TRBV7-8,TRBD2,TRBJ2-7,-
CASSALGVWADTQYF,TGTGCCAGCAGTGCGTTGGGAGTATGGGCAGATACGCAGTATTTT,TRBV2,-,TRBJ2-3,-
CASSGGGGEQPQHF,TGTGCCAGCAGTGGAGGAGGGGGCGAGCAGCCCCAGCATTTT,TRBV2,TRBD1,TRBJ1-5,few
CAWSGQGSRADTQYF,TGTGCCTGGAGTGGTCAGGGAAGTCGTGCAGATACGCAGTATTTT,TRBV30,-,TRBJ2-3,few
CASSVGSSAAHEQFF,TGTGCCAGCAGCGTAGGGTCTAGCGCGGCCCATGAGCAGTTCTTC,TRBV9,-,TRBJ2-1,-
CASSSETSGLGKEQFF,TGTGCCAGCAGCTCAGAGACTAGCGGGTTGGGTAAGGAGCAGTTCTTC,TRBV7-9,TRBD2,TRBJ2-1,-
CASSSTSGGTYEQYF,TGTGCCAGCAGTTCCACTAGCGGGGGTACCTACGAGCAGTACTTC,TRBV28,TRBD2,TRBJ2-7,-
CASSPLGRAEAFF,TGTGCCAGCAGCCCCCTCGGCCGGGCTGAAGCTTTCTTT,TRBV7-9,-,TRBJ1-1,-
CASSPGRRTYEQYF,TGTGCCAGCAGCCCTGGCCGGCGGACCTACGAGCAGTACTTC,TRBV7-9,-,TRBJ2-7,-
CASSVDRDRYTF,TGTGCCAGCAGCGTAGACAGGGATCGCTACACCTTC,TRBV9,-,TRBJ1-2,-
CASSEKGWAYEQYF,TGTGCCAGCAGTGAAAAGGGGTGGGCCTACGAGCAGTACTTC,TRBV6-1,-,TRBJ2-7,-
CASSWVPSGANGLTF,TGCGCCAGCAGCTGGGTCCCCTCTGGGGCCAACGGCCTGACTTTC,TRBV4-1,-,TRBJ2-6,-
CSMPGQGRDTQYF,TGCAGCATGCCGGGACAGGGGAGGGATACGCAGTATTTT,TRBV29-1,TRBD1,TRBJ2-3,-
CASSYDGSEQYF,TGTGCCAGCAGTTACGACGGGTCTGAGCAGTACTTC,TRBV6-5,-,TRBJ2-7,-
CASRPGLATEEQYF,TGTGCCAGCAGACCGGGACTAGCCACCGAGGAGCAGTACTTC,TRBV2,TRBD2,TRBJ2-7,-
CASSSSSGGLEQFF,TGTGCCAGCAGCTCCTCTAGCGGGGGTTTAGAGCAGTTCTTC,TRBV7-2,TRBD2,TRBJ2-1,-
CAWSVIGNQPQHF,TGTGCCTGGAGTGTTATCGGGAATCAGCCCCAGCATTTT,TRBV30,-,TRBJ1-5,-
CSVKQQETQYF,TGCAGCGTTAAACAGCAAGAGACCCAGTACTTC,TRBV29-1,-,TRBJ2-5,once
CASSAVLAGGHNEQFF,TGTGCCAGCAGTGCCGTACTAGCGGGAGGGCATAATGAGCAGTTCTTC,TRBV6-1,TRBD2,TRBJ2-1,-
CASSEGLGPGANGLTF,TGTGCCAGCAGTGAGGGGCTGGGCCCTGGGGCCAACGGCCTGACTTTC,TRBV6-1,-,TRBJ2-6,-
CASIRSPGGYEQYF,TGTGCCAGCATTCGGTCTCCGGGGGGTTACGAGCAGTACTTC,TRBV6-1,TRBD2,TRBJ2-7,-